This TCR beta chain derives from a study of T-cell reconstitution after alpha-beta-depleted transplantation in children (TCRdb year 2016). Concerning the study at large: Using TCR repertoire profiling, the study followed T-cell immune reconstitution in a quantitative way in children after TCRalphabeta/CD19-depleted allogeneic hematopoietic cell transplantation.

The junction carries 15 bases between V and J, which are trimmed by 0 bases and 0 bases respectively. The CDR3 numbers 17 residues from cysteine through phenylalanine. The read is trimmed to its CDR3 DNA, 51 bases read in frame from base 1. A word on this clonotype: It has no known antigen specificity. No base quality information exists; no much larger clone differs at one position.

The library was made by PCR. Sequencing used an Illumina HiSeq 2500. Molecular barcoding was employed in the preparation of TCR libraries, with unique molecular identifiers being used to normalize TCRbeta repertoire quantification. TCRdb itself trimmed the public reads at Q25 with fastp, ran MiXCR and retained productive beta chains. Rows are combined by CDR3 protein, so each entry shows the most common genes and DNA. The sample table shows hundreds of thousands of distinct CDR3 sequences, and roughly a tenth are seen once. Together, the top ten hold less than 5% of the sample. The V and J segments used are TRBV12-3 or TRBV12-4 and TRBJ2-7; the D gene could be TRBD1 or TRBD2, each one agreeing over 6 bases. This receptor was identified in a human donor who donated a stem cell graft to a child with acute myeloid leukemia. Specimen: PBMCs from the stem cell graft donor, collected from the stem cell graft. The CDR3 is CASSLALGGQISYEQYF. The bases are TGTGCCAGCAGTTTAGCGCTAGGGGGGCAGATCTCCTACGAGCAGTACTTC.